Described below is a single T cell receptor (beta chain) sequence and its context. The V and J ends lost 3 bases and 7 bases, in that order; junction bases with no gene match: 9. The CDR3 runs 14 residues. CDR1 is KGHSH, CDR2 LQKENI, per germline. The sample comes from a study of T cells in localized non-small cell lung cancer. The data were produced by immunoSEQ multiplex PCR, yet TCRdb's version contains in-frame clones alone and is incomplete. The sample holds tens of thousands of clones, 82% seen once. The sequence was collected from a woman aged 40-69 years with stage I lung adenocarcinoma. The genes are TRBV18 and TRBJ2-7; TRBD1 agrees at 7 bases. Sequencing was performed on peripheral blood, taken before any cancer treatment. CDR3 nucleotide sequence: TGTGCCAGCTCACCGGGGACAGACTCTACGGAGCAGTACTTC. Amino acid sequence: CASSPGTDSTEQYF.